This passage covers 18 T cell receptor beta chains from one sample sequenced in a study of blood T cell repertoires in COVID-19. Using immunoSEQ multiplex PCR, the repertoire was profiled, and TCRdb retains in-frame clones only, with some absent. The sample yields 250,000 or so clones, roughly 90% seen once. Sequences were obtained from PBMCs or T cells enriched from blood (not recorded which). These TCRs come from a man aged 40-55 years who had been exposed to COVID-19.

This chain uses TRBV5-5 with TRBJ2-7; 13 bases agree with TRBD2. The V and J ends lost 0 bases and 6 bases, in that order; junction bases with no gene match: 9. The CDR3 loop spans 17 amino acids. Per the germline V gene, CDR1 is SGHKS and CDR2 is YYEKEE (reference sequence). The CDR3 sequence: CASSLAGLAGVSSEQYF. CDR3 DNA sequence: TGTGCCAGCAGCTTGGCCGGACTAGCGGGAGTTTCGTCCGAGCAGTACTTC.

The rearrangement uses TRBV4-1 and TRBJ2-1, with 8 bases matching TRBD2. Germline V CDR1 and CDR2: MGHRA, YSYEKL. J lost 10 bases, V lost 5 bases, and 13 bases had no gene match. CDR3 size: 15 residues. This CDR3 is CASSYTSGHGGEQFF. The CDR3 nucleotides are TGCGCCAGCAGCTATACTAGCGGTCACGGGGGGGAGCAGTTCTTC.

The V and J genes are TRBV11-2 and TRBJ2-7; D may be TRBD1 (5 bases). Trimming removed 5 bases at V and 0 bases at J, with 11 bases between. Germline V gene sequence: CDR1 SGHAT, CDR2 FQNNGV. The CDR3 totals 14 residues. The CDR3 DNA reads TGTGCCAGCAGCCAGCAGGGCAACTCCTACGAGCAGTACTTC. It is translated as CASSQQGNSYEQYF.

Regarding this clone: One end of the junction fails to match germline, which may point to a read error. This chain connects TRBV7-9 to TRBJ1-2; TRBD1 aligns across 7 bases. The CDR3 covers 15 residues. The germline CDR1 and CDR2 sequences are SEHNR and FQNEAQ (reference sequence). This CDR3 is CASSLAGTANYGYTF. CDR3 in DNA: TGTGCCAGCAGCCTAGCCGGGACAGCTAACTATGGCTACACCTTC. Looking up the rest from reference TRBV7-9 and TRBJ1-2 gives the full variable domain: DTGVSQNPRHKITKRGQNVTFRCDPISEHNRLYWYRQTLGQGPEFLTYFQNEAQLEKSRLLSDRFSAERPKGSFSTLEIQRTEQGDSAMYLCASSLAGTANYGYTFGSGTRLTVV.

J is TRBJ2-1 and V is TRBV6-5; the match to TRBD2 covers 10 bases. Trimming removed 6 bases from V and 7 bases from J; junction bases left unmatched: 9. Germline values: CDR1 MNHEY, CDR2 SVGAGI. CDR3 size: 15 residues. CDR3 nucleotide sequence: TGTGCCAGCAGACCCGGGGCTAGCGGGAGTAATGAGCAGTTCTTC. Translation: CASRPGASGSNEQFF.

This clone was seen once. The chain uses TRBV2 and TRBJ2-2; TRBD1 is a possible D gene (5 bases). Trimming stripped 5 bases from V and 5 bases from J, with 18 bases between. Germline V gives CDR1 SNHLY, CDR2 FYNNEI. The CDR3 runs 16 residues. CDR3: CASSTLGQSGTGELFF. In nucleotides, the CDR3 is TGTGCCAGCAGTACCTTGGGGCAGTCTGGTACCGGGGAGCTGTTTTTT.

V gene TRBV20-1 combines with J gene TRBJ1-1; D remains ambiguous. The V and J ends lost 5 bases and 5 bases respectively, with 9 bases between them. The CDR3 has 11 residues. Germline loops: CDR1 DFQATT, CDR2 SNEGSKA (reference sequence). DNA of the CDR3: TGCAGTGCTGGCCGGGAGACTGAAGCTTTCTTT. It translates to CSAGRETEAFF.

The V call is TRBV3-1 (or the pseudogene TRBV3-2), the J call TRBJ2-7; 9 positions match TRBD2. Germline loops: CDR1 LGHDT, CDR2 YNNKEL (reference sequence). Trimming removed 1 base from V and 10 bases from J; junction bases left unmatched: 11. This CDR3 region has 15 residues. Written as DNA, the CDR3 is TGTGCCAGCAGCCAAGCAGGGTTAGCGGGAGTGGTACAGTACTTC. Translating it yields CASSQAGLAGVVQYF.

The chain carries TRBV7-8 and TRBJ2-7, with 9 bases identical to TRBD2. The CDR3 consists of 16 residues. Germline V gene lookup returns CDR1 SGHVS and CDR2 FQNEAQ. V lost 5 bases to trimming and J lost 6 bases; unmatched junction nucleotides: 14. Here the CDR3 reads CASSLVRGLASFEQYF. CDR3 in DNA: TGTGCCAGCAGCCTCGTACGAGGACTAGCGAGTTTCGAGCAGTACTTC.

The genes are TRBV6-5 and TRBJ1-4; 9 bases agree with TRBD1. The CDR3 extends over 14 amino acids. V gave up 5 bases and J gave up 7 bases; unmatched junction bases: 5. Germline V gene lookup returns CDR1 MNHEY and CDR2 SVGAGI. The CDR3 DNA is TGTGCCAGCAGTAGGACAGGGGCGGTTGAAAAACTGTTTTTT. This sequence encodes CASSRTGAVEKLFF.

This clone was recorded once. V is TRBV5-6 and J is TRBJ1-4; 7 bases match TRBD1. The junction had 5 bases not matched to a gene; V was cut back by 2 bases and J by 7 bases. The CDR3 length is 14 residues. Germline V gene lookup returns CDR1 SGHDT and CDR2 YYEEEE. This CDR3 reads CASSFPGGGEKLFF. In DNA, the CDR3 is TGTGCCAGCAGCTTTCCAGGGGGAGGTGAAAAACTGTTTTTT.

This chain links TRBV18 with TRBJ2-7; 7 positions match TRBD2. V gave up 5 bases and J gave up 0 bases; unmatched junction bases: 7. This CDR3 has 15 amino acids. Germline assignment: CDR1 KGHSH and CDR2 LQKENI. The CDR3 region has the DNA TGTGCCAGCTCAAAGCGGGACCCGGCCTCCTACGAGCAGTACTTC. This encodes CASSKRDPASYEQYF.

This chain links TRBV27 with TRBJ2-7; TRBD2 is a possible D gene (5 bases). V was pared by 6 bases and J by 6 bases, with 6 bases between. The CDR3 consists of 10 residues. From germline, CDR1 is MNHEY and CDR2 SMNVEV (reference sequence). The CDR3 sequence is CASRAGEQYF. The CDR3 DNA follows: TGTGCCAGCAGGGCGGGCGAGCAGTACTTC.

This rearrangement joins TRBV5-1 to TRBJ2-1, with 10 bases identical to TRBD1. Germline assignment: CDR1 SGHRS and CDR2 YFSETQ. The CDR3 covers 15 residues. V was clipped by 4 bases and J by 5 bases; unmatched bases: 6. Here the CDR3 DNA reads TGCGCCAGCAGCCTCGGGACAGGGGTGCACAATGAGCAGTTCTTC. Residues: CASSLGTGVHNEQFF. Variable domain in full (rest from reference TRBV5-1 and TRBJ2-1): KAGVTQTPRYLIKTRGQQVTLSCSPISGHRSVSWYQQTPGQGLQFLFEYFSETQRNKGNFPGRFSGRQFSNSRSEMNVSTLELGDSALYLCASSLGTGVHNEQFFGPGTRLTVL.

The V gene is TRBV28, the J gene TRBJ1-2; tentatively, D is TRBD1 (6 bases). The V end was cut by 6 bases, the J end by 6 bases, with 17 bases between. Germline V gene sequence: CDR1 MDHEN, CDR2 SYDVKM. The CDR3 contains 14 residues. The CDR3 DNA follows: TGTGCCAGCAGGCATGGTGGGGGCGCGGATGGCTACACCTTC. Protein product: CASRHGGGADGYTF.

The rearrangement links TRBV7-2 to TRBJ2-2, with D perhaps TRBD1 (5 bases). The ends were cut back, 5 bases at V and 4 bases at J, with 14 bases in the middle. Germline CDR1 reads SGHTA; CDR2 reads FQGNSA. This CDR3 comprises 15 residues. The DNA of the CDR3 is TGTGCCAGCAGCGGATGGCAGGGAATCACCGGGGAGCTGTTTTTT. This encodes CASSGWQGITGELFF. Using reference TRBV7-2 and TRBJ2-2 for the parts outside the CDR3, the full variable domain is GAGVSQSPSNKVTEKGKDVELRCDPISGHTALYWYRQSLGQGLEFLIYFQGNSAPDKSGLPSDRFSAERTGGSVSTLTIQRTQQEDSAVYLCASSGWQGITGELFFGEGSRLTVL.

The CDR3 DNA reads as TGCGCCAGCAGCTTGGATGGGCAGTCCGAGCAGTTCTTC. Amino acids: CASSLDGQSEQFF. The genes are TRBV5-1 and TRBJ2-1; D gene ambiguous. The CDR3 covers 13 residues. Germline V gene data show CDR1 as SGHRS and CDR2 as YFSETQ. Trimming removed 0 bases from V and 10 bases from J, with 11 bases in between.

CDR3 DNA: TGTGCCAGCAGTTTGAGACTAGCGAGATACAATGAGCAGTTCTTC. It specifies CASSLRLARYNEQFF. The chain employs TRBV28 and TRBJ2-1, with TRBD2 matching over 8 bases. There are 15 residues in the CDR3. V lost 3 bases to trimming and J lost 4 bases; unmatched junction nucleotides: 5. CDR1 and CDR2 (germline): MDHEN, SYDVKM.